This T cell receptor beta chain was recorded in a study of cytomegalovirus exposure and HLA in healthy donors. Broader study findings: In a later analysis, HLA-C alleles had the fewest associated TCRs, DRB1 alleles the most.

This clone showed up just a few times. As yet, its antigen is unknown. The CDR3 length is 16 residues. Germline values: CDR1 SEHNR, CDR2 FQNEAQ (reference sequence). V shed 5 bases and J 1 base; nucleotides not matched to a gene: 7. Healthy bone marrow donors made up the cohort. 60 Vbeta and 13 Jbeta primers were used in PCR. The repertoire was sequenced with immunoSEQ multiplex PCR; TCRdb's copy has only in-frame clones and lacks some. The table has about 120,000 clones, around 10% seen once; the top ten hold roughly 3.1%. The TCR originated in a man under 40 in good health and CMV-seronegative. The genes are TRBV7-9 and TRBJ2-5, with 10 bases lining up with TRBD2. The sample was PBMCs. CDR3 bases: TGTGCCAGCAGCATCTGGCTAGCGGGGGTCCAAGAGACCCAGTACTTC. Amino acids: CASSIWLAGVQETQYF.